The 31 T cell receptor beta chains below were found in one sample sequenced in a study of cytomegalovirus exposure and HLA in healthy donors. The PCR contained 60 Vbeta and 13 Jbeta primers. The repertoire was sequenced with immunoSEQ multiplex PCR; TCRdb's copy has only in-frame clones and lacks some. The data show about 180,000 clones, approximately 80% seen once. The sequenced sample was PBMCs. The origin of the receptors is a woman aged 18-29 years in good health and CMV-seropositive.

This clone was seen only once. This rearrangement joins TRBV5-1 to TRBJ1-1; TRBD1 matches at 7 bases. There are 13 residues in the CDR3. J lost 3 bases, V lost 4 bases, and 3 bases had no gene match. The germline V gene encodes CDR1 SGHRS and CDR2 YFSETQ. CDR3 in DNA: TGCGCCAGCAGCAAGGGGGCCGACACTGAAGCTTTCTTT. It codes for CASSKGADTEAFF.

Comment on this clone: Other DNA sequences in the sample encode the same CDR3. The chain is built from TRBV11-2 and TRBJ2-1, with 8 nucleotides matching TRBD2. This CDR3 is 15 amino acids long. Germline values: CDR1 SGHAT, CDR2 FQNNGV. The junction had 1 base not matched to a gene; V was cut back by 1 base and J by 2 bases. The CDR3: CASSLGSGAYNEQFF. CDR3 bases: TGTGCCAGCAGCTTAGGTAGCGGGGCCTACAATGAGCAGTTCTTC.

V gene TRBV30 combines with J gene TRBJ1-6; 8 bases agree with TRBD1. This CDR3 has 15 residues. Germline-derived CDR1 and CDR2 are GTSNPN and SVGIG (reference sequence). Trimming took 2 bases from V and 6 from J; bases not matched to a gene: 6. The CDR3 DNA follows: TGTGCCTGGAGTCGAGACAGGGGTTTTAATTCACCCCTCCACTTT. Its protein is CAWSRDRGFNSPLHF.

The chain has TRBV4-1 and TRBJ2-3; 11 nucleotides match TRBD2. V dropped 1 base and J dropped 4; count of bases not matched to a gene: 4. Per the germline V gene, CDR1 is MGHRA and CDR2 is YSYEKL. The length of the CDR3 is 16 residues. The CDR3 bases are TGCGCCAGCAGCCAAGTAGCGGGGGGGCTGTCAGATACGCAGTATTTT. This codes for CASSQVAGGLSDTQYF.

V is TRBV20-1 and J is TRBJ1-2; the D is unclear. The germline V gene encodes CDR1 DFQATT and CDR2 SNEGSKA (reference sequence). The CDR3 has 11 amino acids. Trimming cost V 0 bases and J 11 bases, with 10 bases left between them. CDR3 region: CSARDWEIYTF. The DNA for the CDR3 is TGCAGTGCTAGAGATTGGGAGATTTACACCTTC.

This clone was seen only once. V gene TRBV19 combines with J gene TRBJ2-7, with TRBD2 matching 9 bases. V shed 5 bases, J shed 6 bases, and the junction held 14 bases outside the gene matches. The CDR3 consists of 16 residues. Per germline, CDR1 LNHDA and CDR2 SQIVND (reference sequence). The CDR3 protein is CASSPTSQGLAPEQYF. CDR3 nucleotide sequence: TGTGCCAGTAGTCCTACTAGCCAGGGACTAGCCCCCGAGCAGTACTTC.

This rearrangement joins TRBV27 to TRBJ2-2, with 8 bases aligning to TRBD2. The J segment lost 3 bases and the V segment lost 8 bases, leaving 8 bases of the junction unmatched. CDR1 is MNHEY and CDR2 is SMNVEV in the germline V gene (reference sequence). This CDR3 region has 15 residues. As DNA, the CDR3 is TGTGCCAGCTCATGGGGCGGGGGGTACACCGGGGAGCTGTTTTTT. Translated: CASSWGGGYTGELFF.

The chain joins TRBV4-1 to TRBJ1-6; TRBD1 matches at 7 bases. Trimming removed 5 bases from V and 10 bases from J; junction bases left unmatched: 11. CDR1 is MGHRA, CDR2 YSYEKL, per germline. This CDR3 has 15 residues. The CDR3 sequence: CASSALEGAKSPLHF. The CDR3 DNA follows: TGCGCCAGCAGCGCACTTGAGGGGGCGAAGTCACCCCTCCACTTT.

The chain has TRBV6-1 and TRBJ1-6; a weak D match, TRBD1 (6 bases). The CDR3 loop spans 12 amino acids. The V end was cut by 8 bases, the J end by 13 bases, with 15 bases between. CDR1 is MNHNS, CDR2 SASEGT, per germline. DNA for the CDR3: TGTGCCAGCGGCGAGACAGGCCTCCCCCTCCACTTT. Protein sequence: CASGETGLPLHF.

The chain joins TRBV4-2 to TRBJ1-6, with 8 bases matching TRBD1. Germline V gene data show CDR1 as LGHNA and CDR2 as YNFKEQ. Trimming removed 0 bases from V and 10 bases from J; junction bases left unmatched: 11. The CDR3 spans 17 residues. CDR3 sequence: CASSQDLHRGFGSPLHF. For the CDR3, the DNA is TGTGCCAGCAGCCAAGATCTGCACAGGGGGTTCGGGTCACCCCTCCACTTT.

The V gene is TRBV9, the J gene TRBJ2-7; TRBD1 is a possible D gene (5 bases). CDR1 SGDLS and CDR2 YYNGEE come from the germline V gene. The CDR3 has 16 residues. Trimming took off 0 bases at V and 0 bases at J, with 13 bases between the two ends. CDR3 loop: CASSVGAQVSSYEQYF. The CDR3 DNA follows: TGTGCCAGCAGCGTAGGTGCACAGGTTAGCTCCTACGAGCAGTACTTC.

The rearrangement uses TRBV5-1 and TRBJ2-7, with 7 positions matching TRBD1. Trimming took 3 bases from V and 2 from J; bases not matched to a gene: 5. The CDR3 loop spans 14 amino acids. Germline V lookup: CDR1 SGHRS, CDR2 YFSETQ. The CDR3 coding sequence is TGCGCCAGCAGCTGGAGGACAGGAACCTACGAGCAGTACTTC. Amino acids: CASSWRTGTYEQYF.

The rearrangement uses TRBV5-6 and TRBJ2-7, with 9 nucleotides matching TRBD1. CDR3 length equals 13 residues. The junction had 6 bases not matched to a gene; V was cut back by 9 bases and J by 2 bases. In germline, CDR1 is SGHDT, CDR2 YYEEEE. CDR3 protein: CATRGQGAYEQYF. CDR3 DNA sequence: TGTGCCACCCGGGGACAGGGAGCCTACGAGCAGTACTTC.

The chain links TRBV27 to TRBJ2-6; 7 bases are a match to TRBD1. Germline V gene sequence: CDR1 MNHEY, CDR2 SMNVEV (reference sequence). With V trimmed by 6 bases and J by 1 base, 9 bases remained unmatched. The CDR3 totals 17 residues. The CDR3 here is CASRSPRTGSGANVLTF. The CDR3 bases are TGTGCCAGCAGATCGCCACGGACAGGTTCTGGGGCCAACGTCCTGACTTTC.

The V gene is TRBV5-1, the J gene TRBJ2-5; the match to TRBD2 covers 8 bases. With V trimmed by 2 bases and J by 7 bases, 10 bases remained unmatched. Germline CDR1 reads SGHRS; CDR2 reads YFSETQ. The CDR3 is 15 amino acids. Here the CDR3 DNA reads TGCGCCAGCAGCTTTAGCGGGACCGGGCCCGGGACCCAGTACTTC. Its protein product is CASSFSGTGPGTQYF.

This clone was picked up a small number of times. V gene TRBV21-1 combines with J gene TRBJ2-3; TRBD2 is the table's D call, not checked against the DNA. TRBV21-1 is a pseudogene locus. This CDR3 comprises 15 residues. The CDR3 DNA follows: TGTGCCAGCAGCAAAGAAGCGCCGGGGGCAGATACGCAGTATTTT. This sequence encodes CASSKEAPGADTQYF.

This chain links TRBV27 with TRBJ2-7; 8 bases agree with TRBD1. Germline assignment: CDR1 MNHEY and CDR2 SMNVEV (reference sequence). V trimming: 6 bases; J trimming: 6 bases; junction bases outside the gene matches: 10. This CDR3 comprises 14 residues. This CDR3 is CASSDGDRPLEQYF. The CDR3 DNA sequence: TGTGCCAGCAGCGATGGGGACAGGCCCCTCGAGCAGTACTTC.

The chain is built from TRBV19 and TRBJ1-6; TRBD1 aligns across 9 bases. CDR1 is LNHDA and CDR2 is SQIVND in the germline V gene (reference sequence). CDR3 length: 17 amino acids. Trimming cost V 3 bases and J 3 bases; bases outside gene matches: 6. The CDR3 reads CASSIRTGVGYNSPLHF. The CDR3 DNA follows: TGTGCCAGTAGTATTCGGACAGGGGTAGGCTATAATTCACCCCTCCACTTT.

This rearrangement joins TRBV7-9 to TRBJ1-5; 7 bases map to TRBD1. Per the germline V gene, CDR1 is SEHNR and CDR2 is FQNEAQ (reference sequence). CDR3 length: 15 residues. With V trimmed by 5 bases and J by 1 base, 5 bases remained unmatched. CDR3 sequence reads: CASSPTGQSNQPQHF. The CDR3 coding sequence is TGTGCCAGCAGCCCAACGGGACAGAGCAATCAGCCCCAGCATTTT.

The chain employs TRBV29-1 and TRBJ1-6; no firm D call. The CDR3 loop spans 14 amino acids. The germline V gene encodes CDR1 SQVTM and CDR2 ANQGSEA. V dropped 6 bases and J dropped 7 bases, with 16 bases sitting between them. The CDR3 loop is CSVSWGGRNSPLHF. In nucleotides, the CDR3 is TGCAGCGTCAGTTGGGGAGGGAGGAATTCACCCCTCCACTTT.

This clone occurred a few times. This chain joins TRBV7-9 and TRBJ2-7; 9 bases are a match to TRBD1. The CDR3 contains 14 residues. CDR1 SEHNR and CDR2 FQNEAQ come from the germline V gene (reference sequence). V lost 5 bases and J lost 12; bases outside the gene matches: 14. CDR3 sequence (DNA): TGTGCCAGCAGCCGAAGGACAGGGGAAGAAGGATCGTACTTC. It is translated as CASSRRTGEEGSYF.

This rearrangement joins TRBV6-5 to TRBJ1-2; 8 positions agree with TRBD1. CDR3 size: 15 residues. From germline, CDR1 is MNHEY and CDR2 SVGAGI. Unmatched junction bases numbered 10, after V lost 6 bases and J lost 4 bases. The chain's CDR3 is CASRGGQGEVYGYTF. The CDR3, as DNA: TGTGCCAGCAGGGGAGGACAGGGCGAGGTCTATGGCTACACCTTC.

The chain combines TRBV6-6 with TRBJ1-2; D uncertain. V was cut by 0 bases and J by 5 bases, with 13 bases left in between. Germline V gives CDR1 MNHNY, CDR2 SVGAGI (reference sequence). The CDR3 has 15 residues. The CDR3: CASSYSALSTYGYTF. CDR3 nucleotides: TGTGCCAGCAGTTACTCCGCACTCTCCACTTATGGCTACACCTTC.

This clone has more than one count but fewer than ten. The V and J genes are TRBV7-8 and TRBJ1-5; 8 nucleotides align to TRBD1. Per germline, CDR1 SGHVS and CDR2 FQNEAQ. This CDR3 is 18 amino acids long. V shed 2 bases, J shed 5 bases, and the junction held 14 bases outside the gene matches. The CDR3 bases are TGTGCCAGCAGCTTACGACGGACAGGGACAATATCCGATCAGCCCCAGCATTTT. Its translation is CASSLRRTGTISDQPQHF.

This rearrangement joins TRBV6-5 to TRBJ1-5; the D is unclear. Germline V gene sequence: CDR1 MNHEY, CDR2 SVGAGI. The CDR3 has 14 residues. Trimming removed 4 bases at V and 5 bases at J, with 12 bases between. The CDR3 DNA follows: TGTGCCAGCAGTTGGAGGTTGGCGGATCAGCCCCAGCATTTT. Protein product: CASSWRLADQPQHF.

The chain combines TRBV30 with TRBJ2-7; 8 nucleotides align to TRBD1. This CDR3 has 11 amino acids. Trimming took 7 bases from V and 5 from J; bases not matched to a gene: 4. The V gene's germline CDR1 is GTSNPN and CDR2 SVGIG (reference sequence). The CDR3 is CAYTTGDEQYF. The CDR3 bases are TGTGCCTATACGACAGGGGACGAGCAGTACTTC.

The chain has TRBV6-1 and TRBJ2-3, with 7 bases that match TRBD2. The CDR3 extends over 16 amino acids. V lost 1 base to trimming and J lost 4 bases; unmatched junction nucleotides: 8. From germline, CDR1 is MNHNS and CDR2 SASEGT. CDR3 sequence: CASSEGASGRPDTQYF. CDR3 DNA sequence: TGTGCCAGCAGTGAAGGGGCTAGCGGAAGACCAGATACGCAGTATTTT.

The V call is TRBV7-9, the J call TRBJ2-5; maybe TRBD2 (5 bases). The DNA end lines up better with TRBJ2-7; the J call may be wrong. This CDR3 is 14 amino acids long. Germline loops: CDR1 SEHNR, CDR2 FQNEAQ (reference sequence). CDR3 in DNA: TGTGCCAGCAGCGTCCCTAGCACGCCCTACGAGCAGTACTTC. Translation: CASSVPSTPYEQYF.

The chain recombines TRBV4-3 with TRBJ2-5, with 8 nucleotides matching TRBD2. The CDR3 is 17 residues long. Germline-derived CDR1 and CDR2 are LGHNA and YSLEER. J lost 4 bases, V lost 4 bases, and 14 bases had no gene match. The CDR3 sequence is CASSPTSGHSTLETQYF. The CDR3 bases are TGCGCCAGCAGCCCTACTAGCGGCCACTCTACTTTAGAGACCCAGTACTTC.

CDR3 coding DNA: TGTGCCTGGGACCTGGGACAGGGGGTTGGCTACACCTTC. This translates into CAWDLGQGVGYTF. J is TRBJ1-2 and V is TRBV30; 11 bases are shared with TRBD1. Germline V CDR1 and CDR2: GTSNPN, SVGIG (reference sequence). The length of the CDR3 is 13 residues. Losses at the gene ends were 5 bases for V and 7 bases for J; bases not matched to a gene: 6.

The chain combines TRBV6-5 with TRBJ1-4, with TRBD1 matching 9 bases. Germline V gene lookup returns CDR1 MNHEY and CDR2 SVGAGI. The CDR3 runs to 15 residues. With 2 bases clipped from V and 7 bases from J, the junction kept 5 bases outside the gene matches. DNA of the CDR3: TGTGCCAGCAGTTACCACAGGGGGCTTACTGAAAAACTGTTTTTT. Translating it yields CASSYHRGLTEKLFF.